Presented here are 30 T cell receptor beta chains from one specimen sequenced in a study of blood T cell repertoires in COVID-19. Clones were sequenced by immunoSEQ multiplex PCR, and TCRdb holds only the in-frame ones, with some missing. The profile shows hundreds of thousands of clones, roughly nine tenths of them singletons. Sequences were obtained from PBMCs or T cells enriched from blood (not recorded which). The source is a woman younger than 35 with acute COVID-19.

V and J are TRBV19 and TRBJ2-3, with 7 bases that match TRBD2. Germline assignment: CDR1 LNHDA and CDR2 SQIVND (reference sequence). The CDR3 is made up of 19 amino acids. The J segment lost 2 bases and the V segment lost 5 bases, leaving 19 bases of the junction unmatched. The CDR3 is CASSPEARASGTTTDTQYF. As DNA, the CDR3 is TGTGCCAGTAGTCCAGAGGCCCGAGCTAGCGGAACTACCACAGATACGCAGTATTTT.

This clone has only a few counts. V is TRBV5-8 and J is TRBJ1-4, with D possibly matching TRBD1 (5 bases). From germline, CDR1 is SGHTS and CDR2 YDEGEE. The CDR3 contains 15 residues. V lost 6 bases, J lost 0 bases, and 12 bases lay in between. For the CDR3, the DNA is TGTGCCAGCAACCCCCAGGGCACAACTAATGAAAAACTGTTTTTT. Its protein is CASNPQGTTNEKLFF.

The V call is TRBV6-6, the J call TRBJ1-1, with unresolved D. From germline, CDR1 is MNHNY and CDR2 SVGAGI (reference sequence). The CDR3 has 13 amino acids. V lost 2 bases and J lost 10, with 14 bases in between. This CDR3 reads CASSYTRTEGAFF. CDR3 DNA sequence: TGTGCCAGCAGTTACACGCGGACGGAGGGAGCTTTCTTT.

V is TRBV10-3 and J is TRBJ2-7; no clear D gene. V lost 3 bases and J lost 2, with 5 bases in between. The CDR3 length is 12 residues. CDR1 is ENHRY, CDR2 SYGVKD, per germline. The CDR3 region has the DNA TGTGCCATCAGTGACTTTACCTACGAGCAGTACTTC. Translated, it gives CAISDFTYEQYF.

This clone showed up just a few times. This sequence joins TRBV7-9 and TRBJ1-2, with D uncertain. CDR1 and CDR2 from the germline V gene are SEHNR and FQNEAQ (reference sequence). The CDR3 loop spans 12 amino acids. The ends were cut back, 2 bases at V and 8 bases at J, with 9 bases in the middle. The CDR3 DNA sequence: TGTGCCAGCAGCTTAACAGAAAGAGGCTACACCTTC. The encoded protein is CASSLTERGYTF. The full variable domain, rest sourced from reference TRBV7-9 and TRBJ1-2, is DTGVSQNPRHKITKRGQNVTFRCDPISEHNRLYWYRQTLGQGPEFLTYFQNEAQLEKSRLLSDRFSAERPKGSFSTLEIQRTEQGDSAMYLCASSLTERGYTFGSGTRLTVV.

This chain links TRBV28 with TRBJ1-5; D is undetermined. V lost 5 bases, J lost 4 bases, and 12 bases lay in between. CDR3 length: 14 residues. Germline loops: CDR1 MDHEN, CDR2 SYDVKM. CDR3 sequence reads: CASSADGENQPQHF. CDR3 DNA: TGTGCCAGCAGTGCGGACGGGGAAAATCAGCCCCAGCATTTT.

V usage is TRBV7-2 and J usage is TRBJ1-6; D is perhaps TRBD1 (6 bases). CDR1 and CDR2 from the germline V gene are SGHTA and FQGNSA. V was shortened by 5 bases and J by 6 bases, with 17 bases between the two germline ends. The CDR3 length is 16 residues. CDR3 bases: TGTGCCAGCAGCCTCGGGACATATTATCCTAATTCACCCCTCCACTTT. It specifies CASSLGTYYPNSPLHF.

CDR3 DNA sequence: TGCGCCAGCAGCTTGGCCGAGGGTATCGGGGAGCTGTTTTTT. Translation gives CASSLAEGIGELFF. V and J are TRBV5-1 and TRBJ2-2; TRBD2 might be the D (5 bases). Germline V gives CDR1 SGHRS, CDR2 YFSETQ. The CDR3 has 14 residues. Trimming took 0 bases from V and 7 from J, leaving 10 bases between them.

The chain uses TRBV7-9 and TRBJ1-1; 9 nucleotides line up with TRBD1. Germline V lookup: CDR1 SEHNR, CDR2 FQNEAQ (reference sequence). The CDR3 covers 15 residues. The V and J ends lost 10 bases and 5 bases, in that order; junction bases with no gene match: 14. This CDR3 is CATDPRDREVTEAFF. In DNA form, the CDR3 reads TGTGCCACAGACCCCCGGGACAGGGAGGTGACTGAAGCTTTCTTT.

The chain joins TRBV7-2 to TRBJ2-3; D possibly corresponds to TRBD1 (6 bases). V was clipped by 5 bases and J by 2 bases, with 11 bases between them. This CDR3 has 14 amino acids. CDR1 SGHTA and CDR2 FQGNSA come from the germline V gene. Written as DNA, the CDR3 is TGTGCCAGCAGCCCTGGACAGCTCACAGATACGCAGTATTTT. Translated: CASSPGQLTDTQYF. Combining the CDR3 with reference TRBV7-2 and TRBJ2-3 gives the whole variable domain GAGVSQSPSNKVTEKGKDVELRCDPISGHTALYWYRQSLGQGLEFLIYFQGNSAPDKSGLPSDRFSAERTGGSVSTLTIQRTQQEDSAVYLCASSPGQLTDTQYFGPGTRLTVL.

The V and J genes are TRBV15 and TRBJ2-7; D is possibly TRBD1 (6 bases). V lost 8 bases, J lost 2 bases, and 16 bases lay in between. The CDR3 is made up of 14 amino acids. Germline loops: CDR1 LNHNV, CDR2 YYDKDF (reference sequence). DNA for the CDR3: TGTGCCACCGCCCAGGGGAATAAAGCCTACGAGCAGTACTTC. Its translation: CATAQGNKAYEQYF. Full variable domain (missing parts from reference TRBV15 and TRBJ2-7): DAMVIQNPRYQVTQFGKPVTLSCSQTLNHNVMYWYQQKSSQAPKLLFHYYDKDFNNEADTPDNFQSRRPNTSFCFLDIRSPGLGDTAMYLCATAQGNKAYEQYFGPGTRLTVT.

The chain is built from TRBV19 and TRBJ2-7; D uncertain. There are 14 residues in the CDR3. CDR1 is LNHDA and CDR2 is SQIVND in the germline V gene (reference sequence). Trimming removed 4 bases from V and 3 bases from J, with 13 bases in between. The CDR3 spells CASSSRSGFYEQYF. CDR3 nucleotide sequence: TGTGCCAGTAGTAGTCGATCGGGTTTCTACGAGCAGTACTTC.

The chain is built from TRBV3-1 (or the pseudogene TRBV3-2) and TRBJ2-2, with D perhaps matching TRBD1 (6 bases). This CDR3 spans 16 amino acids. Per the germline V gene, CDR1 is LGHDT and CDR2 is YNNKEL (reference sequence). V was clipped by 1 base and J by 4 bases, with 13 bases between them. In DNA form, the CDR3 reads TGTGCCAGCAGCCAAGCTTCGGGACACTTCACCGGGGAGCTGTTTTTT. Protein sequence: CASSQASGHFTGELFF.

The CDR3 DNA follows: TGTGCCAGTAGTTACCTCGACAGGGGATTCACTGAAGCTTTCTTT. Its translation is CASSYLDRGFTEAFF. V is TRBV19 and J is TRBJ1-1; TRBD1 aligns across 8 bases. Germline values: CDR1 LNHDA, CDR2 SQIVND (reference sequence). The CDR3 consists of 15 residues. The J segment lost 4 bases and the V segment lost 5 bases, leaving 9 bases of the junction unmatched.

CDR3 sequence: CASSEDTTNEKLFF. The DNA for the CDR3 is TGTGCCAGCAGCGAGGATACAACTAATGAAAAACTGTTTTTT. The chain recombines TRBV11-2 with TRBJ1-4; no reliable D call. Trimming left V 5 bases short and J 0 bases short, with 7 bases between. The CDR3 loop spans 14 amino acids. Germline V CDR1 and CDR2: SGHAT, FQNNGV.

The chain combines TRBV18 with TRBJ1-1; 11 bases fit TRBD1. The CDR3 runs to 15 residues. V dropped 5 bases and J dropped 0; count of bases not matched to a gene: 2. CDR1 and CDR2 (germline): KGHSH, LQKENI. The CDR3 reads CASSRDRGMNTEAFF. In DNA form, the CDR3 reads TGTGCCAGCTCAAGGGACAGGGGGATGAACACTGAAGCTTTCTTT.

This rearrangement joins TRBV6-5 to TRBJ1-6, with 9 bases that match TRBD1. The CDR3 length is 14 residues. The V and J ends lost 7 bases and 11 bases, in that order; junction bases with no gene match: 9. CDR1 MNHEY and CDR2 SVGAGI come from the germline V gene. The CDR3 loop is CASKLRDRATPLHF. The CDR3 DNA follows: TGTGCCAGCAAACTCCGGGACAGGGCGACACCCCTCCACTTT.

This chain connects TRBV4-3 to TRBJ2-2, with 9 bases fitting TRBD1. The length of the CDR3 is 17 residues. Germline CDR1 and CDR2: LGHNA and YSLEER. V lost 0 bases, J lost 4 bases, and 6 bases stayed unmatched. CDR3 region: CASSQDLTGGGTGELFF. DNA of the CDR3: TGCGCCAGCAGCCAAGATCTAACAGGGGGCGGCACCGGGGAGCTGTTTTTT.

V and J are TRBV7-8 and TRBJ2-1, with 7 bases identical to TRBD2. The germline V gene has CDR1 SGHVS and CDR2 FQNEAQ. The CDR3 runs to 12 residues. The junction had 5 bases not matched to a gene; V was cut back by 1 base and J by 14 bases. The DNA of the CDR3 is TGTGCCAGCAGCTTAGGGGCTAGCGGAAAGTTCTTC. Protein sequence: CASSLGASGKFF. The full variable domain, completed using reference TRBV7-8 and TRBJ2-1, is GAGVSQSPRYKVAKRGQDVALRCDPISGHVSLFWYQQALGQGPEFLTYFQNEAQLDKSGLPSDRFFAERPEGSVSTLKIQRTQQEDSAVYLCASSLGASGKFFGPGTRLTVL.

The chain joins TRBV5-1 to TRBJ2-7; 10 nucleotides agree with TRBD2. Unmatched junction bases numbered 9, after V lost 8 bases and J lost 1 base. CDR3 length: 15 residues. Per the germline V gene, CDR1 is SGHRS and CDR2 is YFSETQ. The CDR3 loop is CASQLIAGGSYEQYF. In nucleotides, the CDR3 is TGCGCCAGTCAGCTAATAGCGGGGGGATCCTACGAGCAGTACTTC.

The gene calls are TRBV29-1 and TRBJ1-1; D uncertain. Germline CDR1 is SQVTM and CDR2 is ANQGSEA. Trimming stripped 7 bases from V and 1 base from J, with 13 bases between. The CDR3 length is 13 residues. The CDR3 is CSGIDTENTEAFF. The CDR3 region has the DNA TGCAGCGGTATCGACACGGAGAACACTGAAGCTTTCTTT.

In DNA, the CDR3 is TGTGCCAGCAGTTCTACTGCCAATCAGCCCCAGCATTTT. Protein: CASSSTANQPQHF. The gene calls are TRBV6-2 or TRBV6-3 and TRBJ1-5; unclear D gene. Between the trimmed V and J ends, which lost 4 bases and 3 bases, there was a span of 7 bases. Per germline, CDR1 MNHEY and CDR2 SVGEGT. The CDR3 has 13 residues.

This clone was detected only a few times. The V gene is TRBV7-9, the J gene TRBJ1-6, with no clear D. Trimming stripped 3 bases from V and 9 bases from J, with 12 bases between. CDR3 length equals 14 residues. CDR1 and CDR2 (germline): SEHNR, FQNEAQ (reference sequence). This CDR3 is CASSFTDSGSPLHF. CDR3 bases: TGTGCCAGCAGCTTCACCGACTCGGGTTCACCCCTCCACTTT.

The V gene is TRBV10-3, the J gene TRBJ1-5; D is possibly TRBD1 (5 bases). Trimming stripped 6 bases from V and 0 bases from J, with 9 bases between. Germline V lookup: CDR1 ENHRY, CDR2 SYGVKD. There are 14 residues in the CDR3. This chain's CDR3 is CAISEQDSNQPQHF. The CDR3 DNA reads as TGTGCCATCAGCGAACAGGATAGCAATCAGCCCCAGCATTTT.

The J gene is TRBJ1-3, the V gene TRBV7-2; no reliable D call. In germline, CDR1 is SGHTA, CDR2 FQGNSA. Trimming cost V 5 bases and J 6 bases, with 5 bases left between them. The CDR3 is made up of 11 amino acids. The CDR3 coding sequence is TGTGCCAGCAGCCCCAAAAACACCATATATTTT. Amino acid sequence: CASSPKNTIYF.

This clone was observed a single time. This chain links TRBV7-2 with TRBJ2-7; 9 bases are shared with TRBD1. V trimming: 5 bases; J trimming: 7 bases; junction bases outside the gene matches: 9. The length of the CDR3 is 14 residues. Germline-derived CDR1 and CDR2 are SGHTA and FQGNSA. CDR3 sequence: CASSLSGQGLEQYF. DNA of the CDR3: TGTGCCAGCAGCCTTAGTGGACAGGGGCTGGAGCAGTACTTC. The whole variable domain, remainder taken from reference TRBV7-2 and TRBJ2-7, is GAGVSQSPSNKVTEKGKDVELRCDPISGHTALYWYRQSLGQGLEFLIYFQGNSAPDKSGLPSDRFSAERTGGSVSTLTIQRTQQEDSAVYLCASSLSGQGLEQYFGPGTRLTVT.

The V call is TRBV18, the J call TRBJ2-3; maybe TRBD1 (6 bases). CDR1 KGHSH and CDR2 LQKENI come from the germline V gene. The CDR3 spans 16 residues. Trimming took off 3 bases at V and 2 bases at J, with 15 bases between the two ends. For the CDR3, the DNA is TGTGCCAGCTCACCGCCCAGGGGTCCCATCACAGATACGCAGTATTTT. Translated: CASSPPRGPITDTQYF. Using reference TRBV18 and TRBJ2-3 for the parts outside the CDR3, the full variable domain is NAGVMQNPRHLVRRRGQEARLRCSPMKGHSHVYWYRQLPEEGLKFMVYLQKENIIDESGMPKERFSAEFPKEGPSILRIQQVVRGDSAAYFCASSPPRGPITDTQYFGPGTRLTVL.

V is TRBV7-9 and J is TRBJ2-7, with 10 bases matching TRBD2. The CDR3 is 15 amino acids. Trimming removed 4 bases from V and 2 bases from J; junction bases left unmatched: 5. CDR1 is SEHNR and CDR2 is FQNEAQ in the germline V gene (reference sequence). The CDR3 is CASSSPSGRAYEQYF. DNA of the CDR3: TGTGCCAGCAGCTCACCTAGCGGGAGAGCCTACGAGCAGTACTTC.

This clone appeared once. The V call is TRBV2, the J call TRBJ2-7; tentative D call: TRBD2 (5 bases). The CDR3 sequence is 11 residues long. Trimming took 4 bases from V and 7 from J, leaving 8 bases between them. CDR1 SNHLY and CDR2 FYNNEI come from the germline V gene. This CDR3 reads CASSGGLEQYF. The CDR3, as DNA: TGTGCCAGCAGTGGAGGACTGGAGCAGTACTTC.

The genes are TRBV6-5 and TRBJ2-2; D perhaps matches TRBD1 (5 bases). The CDR3 extends over 14 amino acids. The germline V gene encodes CDR1 MNHEY and CDR2 SVGAGI. V lost 3 bases and J 4 bases, leaving 9 bases between the germline ends. The CDR3 nucleotides are TGTGCCAGCAGTTATTTAGGGGTCACCGGGGAGCTGTTTTTT. This encodes CASSYLGVTGELFF.